The 17 T cell receptor beta chains below all came from one sample that was sequenced in a study of human T cells and chemical hapten exposure. The time point denotes: patch test 1, 2 weeks after DPC sensitization. Treatment described: therapeutic diphenylcyclopropenone sensitization with weekly scalp DPC. TCRdb processed the RACE reads anew with MiXCR; each CDR3 protein has one entry. The sample has 380,000 or so distinct CDR3 sequences, around 4.8% seen once. Here the sequenced sample was whole blood, taken in connection with sensitization to the hapten diphenylcyclopropenone (DPC). These TCRs come from a woman aged 50 to 65 with alopecia areata. Some clones in this sample may be carry-over from other donors' samples.

This clonotype was seen many times. This sequence joins TRBV3-1 and TRBJ2-5; D unclear. V lost 1 base to trimming and J lost 4 bases, with 10 bases between them. This CDR3 region has 14 residues. CDR1 is LGHDT and CDR2 is YNNKEL in the germline V gene (reference sequence). This CDR3 is CASSQGSLLETQYF. DNA for the CDR3: TGTGCCAGCAGCCAAGGATCTCTATTAGAGACCCAGTACTTC.

This clonotype appeared many times. The chain recombines TRBV7-8 with TRBJ2-5; D possibly uses TRBD1 or TRBD2 (5 bases each). Germline-derived CDR1 and CDR2 are SGHVS and FQNEAQ. The CDR3 covers 15 residues. The V end lost 5 bases, the J end lost 5 bases, and 18 bases lay between the germline ends. Written as DNA, the CDR3 is TGTGCCAGCAGCCCGTCCGGGGCGGGCCGCGAGACCCAGTACTTC. Translation gives CASSPSGAGRETQYF.

This clonotype occurred many times. The chain joins TRBV29-1 to TRBJ2-1, with 7 positions matching TRBD2. Losses at the gene ends were 4 bases for V and 1 base for J; bases not matched to a gene: 4. Germline CDR1 SQVTM, CDR2 ANQGSEA. This CDR3 is 14 amino acids long. The CDR3 sequence: CSVAGGSSYNEQFF. For the CDR3, the DNA is TGCAGCGTTGCGGGCGGGAGTTCCTACAATGAGCAGTTCTTC.

Ten or more counts support this clonotype. The chain links TRBV5-5 to TRBJ1-5; TRBD1 is a possible D gene (6 bases). The V end was cut by 4 bases, the J end by 0 bases, with 17 bases between. Per germline, CDR1 SGHKS and CDR2 YYEKEE (reference sequence). The CDR3 totals 17 residues. Written as DNA, the CDR3 is TGTGCCAGCAGCCCTGGACAGCCCACGCTTAGCAATCAGCCCCAGCATTTT. It yields the protein CASSPGQPTLSNQPQHF.

Ten or more counts support this clonotype. This chain joins TRBV9 and TRBJ1-2; the D gene is possibly TRBD1 (6 bases). CDR1 is SGDLS, CDR2 YYNGEE, per germline. The CDR3 totals 14 residues. V was cut by 2 bases and J by 3 bases, with 11 bases left in between. CDR3 region: CASSVYPGDYGYTF. DNA of the CDR3: TGTGCCAGCAGCGTCTACCCAGGGGACTATGGCTACACCTTC.

Of note for this clonotype: With a much larger clone just one base away, this may be a read error. The chain links TRBV12-3 or TRBV12-4 to TRBJ1-5, with 8 nucleotides matching TRBD1. The CDR3 extends over 15 amino acids. In DNA form, the CDR3 reads TGTGCCAACAGTTTAATCCAGGGGGCGAAGCAGCCCCAGCATTTT. Its translation: CANSLIQGAKQPQHF.

This clonotype was counted many times. The rearrangement uses TRBV14 and TRBJ2-2, with 8 nucleotides matching TRBD1. The germline V gene encodes CDR1 SGHDN and CDR2 FVKESK. V shed 4 bases and J 1 base; nucleotides not matched to a gene: 2. The CDR3 length is 15 residues. The chain's CDR3 is CASSPGTGNTGELFF. The CDR3 nucleotides are TGTGCCAGCAGCCCCGGGACAGGGAACACCGGGGAGCTGTTTTTT.

This rearrangement joins TRBV18 to TRBJ1-1; perhaps TRBD1 as D (5 bases). This CDR3 is 14 amino acids long. Trimming took 0 bases from V and 4 from J, leaving 9 bases between them. The V gene's germline CDR1 is KGHSH and CDR2 LQKENI. CDR3 residues: CASSPPRGFTEAFF. CDR3 sequence (DNA): TGTGCCAGCTCACCACCGAGGGGATTCACTGAAGCTTTCTTT.

The table lists this clonotype with many counts. The chain combines TRBV27 with TRBJ1-5, with D hard to call. CDR1 and CDR2 (germline): MNHEY, SMNVEV (reference sequence). The CDR3 sequence is 14 residues long. Trimming took 3 bases from V and 5 from J, leaving 11 bases between them. The CDR3 bases are TGTGCCAGCAGTTTGGGCACCTACTATCAGCCCCAGCATTTT. Translating gives CASSLGTYYQPQHF.

This clonotype was seen ten or more times. V gene TRBV3-1 combines with J gene TRBJ2-2, with TRBD2 identical over 12 bases. Germline CDR1 reads LGHDT; CDR2 reads YNNKEL (reference sequence). The CDR3 loop spans 17 amino acids. The trim removed 0 bases at V and 7 bases at J, leaving 6 bases unmatched. The CDR3 nucleotides read TGTGCCAGCAGCCAAGACCTAGCGGGAGGGCCGAGCGGGGAGCTGTTTTTT. Protein: CASSQDLAGGPSGELFF.

This clonotype has at least ten counts. This rearrangement joins TRBV2 to TRBJ1-4; D might be TRBD1 (5 bases). CDR1 is SNHLY and CDR2 is FYNNEI in the germline V gene. CDR3 length: 11 amino acids. V was cut by 8 bases and J by 8 bases, with 9 bases left in between. The CDR3 is CASGGEEKLFF. CDR3 in DNA: TGTGCCAGCGGGGGAGAGGAAAAACTGTTTTTT.

V and J are TRBV28 and TRBJ1-5, with D uncertain. Germline loops: CDR1 MDHEN, CDR2 SYDVKM. CDR3 length equals 13 residues. The ends were cut back, 5 bases at V and 5 bases at J, with 10 bases in the middle. CDR3 nucleotide sequence: TGTGCCAGCAGTCCGGAGGGATATCAGCCCCAGCATTTT. This sequence encodes CASSPEGYQPQHF.

CDR3 amino acids: CASSLQGSPRGYTF. The CDR3 coding sequence is TGTGCCAGCAGCCTACAGGGGTCCCCTCGAGGCTACACCTTC. This chain joins TRBV12-3 or TRBV12-4 and TRBJ1-2; 7 positions match TRBD1. V shed 6 bases and J 8 bases; nucleotides not matched to a gene: 12. The CDR3 has 14 amino acids.

This clonotype was observed a handful of times. V usage is TRBV9 and J usage is TRBJ1-3; 7 bases match TRBD1. The J segment lost 0 bases and the V segment lost 4 bases, leaving 7 bases of the junction unmatched. CDR3 length equals 16 residues. Germline CDR1 is SGDLS and CDR2 is YYNGEE. The CDR3 loop reads CASSISQGISGNTIYF. CDR3 nucleotides: TGTGCCAGCAGCATTTCACAGGGGATCTCTGGAAACACCATATATTTT.

The table lists this clonotype with many counts. This chain joins TRBV20-1 and TRBJ1-1, with TRBD1 matching 7 bases. Germline loops: CDR1 DFQATT, CDR2 SNEGSKA (reference sequence). CDR3 length: 16 residues. J lost 3 bases, V lost 3 bases, and 13 bases had no gene match. In DNA form, the CDR3 reads TGCAGTGCTAGCCCCGGACAGGCAAGCGTCGACACTGAAGCTTTCTTT. It translates to CSASPGQASVDTEAFF.

This clonotype was recorded at least ten times. CDR3 nucleotide sequence: TGTGCCACTCAACCGTTGGTCCGTGGGGCCAACGTCCTGACTTTC. It is translated as CATQPLVRGANVLTF. The chain employs TRBV2 and TRBJ2-6; D gene unclear. The CDR3 totals 15 residues. Germline V CDR1 and CDR2: SNHLY, FYNNEI. Deletions cut 10 bases from V and 3 bases from J, with 16 bases between.

This clonotype was observed many times. This chain joins TRBV30 and TRBJ2-3; 9 positions agree with TRBD1. V was pared by 4 bases and J by 2 bases, with 4 bases of the junction left unmatched. The CDR3 is 14 amino acids. The germline V gene has CDR1 GTSNPN and CDR2 SVGIG (reference sequence). CDR3 amino acids: CAWTGQGYTDTQYF. DNA of the CDR3: TGTGCCTGGACGGGACAGGGATACACAGATACGCAGTATTTT.